These 23 T cell receptor beta chains were sequenced from one sample in a study of regulatory T cells in long-lasting Graves disease. Through Arm-PCR of CDR3 regions and iRepertoire HTBI primers, TCR beta libraries were built. MiXCR, applied by TCRdb to the multiplex PCR reads, yields one record per CDR3 protein. The sample shows 600,000 to 850,000 distinct CDR3 sequences, around 30% of them seen only once. Time point noted: persistent/refractory GD, antithyroid drugs over 5 years with positive TRAb. Extracted PBMC RNA gave rise to the TCR library. This specimen was peripheral blood mononuclear cells (PBMCs), taken when the disease was refractory, from a patient treated with antithyroid drugs. The receptors were gathered from a female donor with Graves disease.

V gene TRBV12-3 or TRBV12-4 combines with J gene TRBJ1-5, with D hard to call. The V end was cut by 6 bases, the J end by 5 bases, with 14 bases between. CDR3 size: 14 residues. For the CDR3, the DNA is TGTGCCAGCAGCCCCCCCGGGCAGGATCAGCCCCAGCATTTT. Protein: CASSPPGQDQPQHF.

About this clonotype itself: A much larger clone lies a single base off, so this may be a read error. The chain uses TRBV20-1 and TRBJ2-7, with TRBD2 matching 16 bases. Germline V CDR1 and CDR2: DFQATT, SNEGSKA (reference sequence). The V gene end was trimmed by 3 bases and the J gene end by 5 bases; junction bases not matched to a gene: 7. The CDR3 totals 16 residues. CDR3 sequence (DNA): TGCAGTGCTAGGGGGACTAGCGGGAGGGCCTTACACGAGCAGTACTTC. It encodes CSARGTSGRALHEQYF.

Many counts were recorded for this clonotype. V and J are TRBV27 and TRBJ1-2; a weak D match, TRBD1 (6 bases). This CDR3 comprises 14 residues. CDR1 MNHEY and CDR2 SMNVEV come from the germline V gene (reference sequence). V was trimmed by 5 bases and J by 4 bases, leaving 14 bases between them. The CDR3 DNA reads as TGTGCCAGCAGTCCTGGACAGTGGCTCTATGGCTACACCTTC. This encodes CASSPGQWLYGYTF.

This clonotype was seen at least ten times. This chain uses TRBV11-2 with TRBJ1-5; D uncertain. V dropped 3 bases and J dropped 3 bases, with 9 bases sitting between them. Looked up from germline, CDR1 is SGHAT and CDR2 is FQNNGV. CDR3 length: 14 amino acids. The DNA for the CDR3 is TGTGCCAGCAGCTTGACCGACAACAATCAGCCCCAGCATTTT. Translating gives CASSLTDNNQPQHF.

This chain links TRBV29-1 with TRBJ1-1; D may be TRBD1 (6 bases). The V gene's germline CDR1 is SQVTM and CDR2 ANQGSEA. The CDR3 is made up of 12 amino acids. Trimming cost V 6 bases and J 6 bases, with 14 bases left between them. DNA for the CDR3: TGCAGCGTCGTACAGGGTCTATCTGAAGCTTTCTTT. Translating it yields CSVVQGLSEAFF.

The chain has TRBV13 and TRBJ1-2; D ambiguous. The CDR3 is 16 residues long. V dropped 2 bases and J dropped 1 base, with 14 bases sitting between them. Per the germline V gene, CDR1 is PRHDT and CDR2 is FYEKMQ (reference sequence). CDR3 sequence (DNA): TGTGCCAGCAGCTTATTGGGAGTCCAGAATAACTATGGCTACACCTTC. This translates into CASSLLGVQNNYGYTF.

This clonotype was seen more than once but under ten times. This chain joins TRBV5-1 and TRBJ1-1; D ambiguous. Trimming took 3 bases from V and 1 from J, leaving 10 bases between them. The CDR3 length is 14 residues. The V gene's germline CDR1 is SGHRS and CDR2 YFSETQ. The CDR3 spells CASSSETTNTEAFF. In DNA form, the CDR3 reads TGCGCCAGCAGCTCGGAGACAACGAACACTGAAGCTTTCTTT. The complete variable domain, with remaining parts taken from reference TRBV5-1 and TRBJ1-1, reads KAGVTQTPRYLIKTRGQQVTLSCSPISGHRSVSWYQQTPGQGLQFLFEYFSETQRNKGNFPGRFSGRQFSNSRSEMNVSTLELGDSALYLCASSSETTNTEAFFGQGTRLTVV.

The chain's CDR3 is CASSYWSLAVFNSPLHF. Here the CDR3 DNA reads TGTGCCAGCAGTTACTGGAGCCTGGCTGTATTCAATTCACCCCTCCACTTT. The chain is built from TRBV6-2 or TRBV6-3 and TRBJ1-6, with unresolved D. This CDR3 region has 17 residues. V was shortened by 1 base and J by 7 bases, with 17 bases between the two germline ends. CDR1 is MNHEY and CDR2 is SVGEGT in the germline V gene.

There are many counts of this clonotype. Its ends do not fully match the called genes, so a read error is possible. The chain employs TRBV20-1 and TRBJ1-5; D not resolved. CDR3 size: 13 residues. Looked up from germline, CDR1 is DFQATT and CDR2 is SNEGSKA (reference sequence). DNA for the CDR3: TGCAGTGCGAGAGACGGTAGCAATCAGCCCCAGCATTTT. Residues: CSARDGSNQPQHF.

The DNA for the CDR3 is TGCAGCGTTGGAAGGGTCAGGGGGGCGAATTCTGAAGCTTTCTTT. It translates to CSVGRVRGANSEAFF. The rearrangement joins TRBV29-1 to TRBJ1-1; 7 nucleotides agree with TRBD1. The germline V gene encodes CDR1 SQVTM and CDR2 ANQGSEA. The CDR3 sequence is 15 residues long. J gave up 6 bases and V 4 bases, and 14 bases lay outside the gene matches.

This chain links TRBV15 with TRBJ2-7, with TRBD2 matching over 12 bases. CDR3 length: 16 amino acids. Per the germline V gene, CDR1 is LNHNV and CDR2 is YYDKDF (reference sequence). V was clipped by 5 bases and J by 6 bases; unmatched bases: 11. The CDR3 spells CATSVLAGGGSIEQYF. The CDR3 DNA reads as TGTGCCACCAGCGTACTAGCGGGAGGTGGAAGTATCGAGCAGTACTTC.

Concerning this clonotype: This may come from a read error, since a much larger clone is one base off. The V call is TRBV6-2 or TRBV6-3, the J call TRBJ1-1; D is unresolved. Germline V gives CDR1 MNHEY, CDR2 SVGEGT. This CDR3 region has 11 residues. CDR3 region: CASSSQTEALF. CDR3 in DNA: TGTGCCAGCAGTTCCCAAACTGAAGCTCTCTTT.

V gene TRBV10-1 combines with J gene TRBJ2-7; possibly TRBD1 for D (5 bases). Germline-derived CDR1 and CDR2 are WNHNN and SYGVQD (reference sequence). This CDR3 contains 13 residues. Trimming took 7 bases from V and 6 from J, leaving 16 bases between them. The CDR3: CASTPAAGAEQYF. Here the CDR3 DNA reads TGCGCCAGCACACCGGCCGCTGGGGCCGAGCAGTACTTC.

Here the CDR3 DNA reads TGTGCCAGCAGTTACTTTTCAAACACCGGGGAGCTGTTTTTT. Translated: CASSYFSNTGELFF. V is TRBV6-2 or TRBV6-3 and J is TRBJ2-2; D gene unclear. Germline CDR1 reads MNHEY; CDR2 reads SVGEGT. Between the trimmed V and J ends, which lost 1 base and 2 bases, there was a span of 5 bases. There are 14 residues in the CDR3.

Many counts were recorded for this clonotype. The chain joins TRBV28 to TRBJ2-7; tentatively, D is TRBD1 or TRBD2 (5 bases each). This CDR3 is 14 amino acids long. The V gene lost 6 bases and the J gene lost 1 base, with 13 bases spanning the gap. The V gene's germline CDR1 is MDHEN and CDR2 SYDVKM. The CDR3 DNA sequence: TGTGCCAGCAGCTCGGGACGGGCTTCCTACGAGCAGTACTTC. Translated, it gives CASSSGRASYEQYF.

In this sample, this clonotype turned up a few times. The chain is built from TRBV3-1 and TRBJ2-7; D is perhaps TRBD2 (6 bases). This CDR3 has 17 amino acids. Germline V gene lookup returns CDR1 LGHDT and CDR2 YNNKEL (reference sequence). Trimming took off 0 bases at V and 0 bases at J, with 15 bases between the two ends. The CDR3 DNA is TGTGCCAGCAGCCAAGAGCGGTTCGGGGGTTCCTCCTACGAGCAGTACTTC. It specifies CASSQERFGGSSYEQYF.

V usage is TRBV6-1 and J usage is TRBJ1-6; tentative D call: TRBD1 (5 bases). V was shortened by 6 bases and J by 0 bases, with 15 bases between the two germline ends. The V gene's germline CDR1 is MNHNS and CDR2 SASEGT. The CDR3 is 17 residues long. The CDR3 DNA reads as TGTGCCAGCAGCCAAGAAAAGGGGAGCTCCTATAATTCACCCCTCCACTTT. It yields the protein CASSQEKGSSYNSPLHF.

This rearrangement joins TRBV28 to TRBJ1-2; D is unclear. V lost 3 bases and J 8 bases, leaving 7 bases between the germline ends. CDR1 is MDHEN and CDR2 is SYDVKM in the germline V gene. The CDR3 sequence is 11 residues long. The CDR3 DNA sequence: TGTGCCAGCAGTTTCTTATTCGGCTACACCTTC. This translates into CASSFLFGYTF.

The chain employs TRBV7-4 and TRBJ1-4; D not certain. CDR1 is SGHVT and CDR2 is SQSDAQ in the germline V gene. The CDR3 runs 14 residues. V lost 1 base, J lost 8 bases, and 11 bases lay in between. The CDR3: CASSLVGWEEKLFF. CDR3 in DNA: TGTGCCAGCAGCTTAGTCGGGTGGGAAGAAAAACTGTTTTTT.

The chain combines TRBV11-2 with TRBJ2-2, with 10 bases lining up with TRBD2. Germline V gives CDR1 SGHAT, CDR2 FQNNGV. This CDR3 comprises 17 residues. The V gene end was trimmed by 5 bases and the J gene end by 5 bases; junction bases not matched to a gene: 11. DNA for the CDR3: TGTGCCAGCAGCACCCGTCCGCCTAGCGGGAGTACCGGGGAGCTGTTTTTT. Its protein is CASSTRPPSGSTGELFF. Complete variable domain (other parts from reference TRBV11-2 and TRBJ2-2): EAGVAQSPRYKIIEKRQSVAFWCNPISGHATLYWYQQILGQGPKLLIQFQNNGVVDDSQLPKDRFSAERLKGVDSTLKIQPAKLEDSAVYLCASSTRPPSGSTGELFFGEGSRLTVL.

The chain recombines TRBV7-9 with TRBJ2-7; D unclear. V was trimmed by 4 bases and J by 6 bases, leaving 16 bases between them. The germline V gene encodes CDR1 SEHNR and CDR2 FQNEAQ (reference sequence). This CDR3 comprises 14 residues. The CDR3 is CASSSQGLWAEQYF. CDR3 DNA: TGTGCCAGCAGCTCCCAAGGCTTGTGGGCCGAGCAGTACTTC.

This chain links TRBV7-9 with TRBJ2-1; TRBD1 aligns across 9 bases. J gave up 2 bases and V 0 bases, and 5 bases lay outside the gene matches. Germline CDR1 and CDR2: SEHNR and FQNEAQ (reference sequence). The CDR3 totals 17 residues. For the CDR3, the DNA is TGTGCCAGCAGCTTAGCGTCGGGGACAGGGCCCTACAATGAGCAGTTCTTC. Its translation is CASSLASGTGPYNEQFF.

This clonotype was recorded a few times. The chain employs TRBV6-1 and TRBJ1-1, with 7 bases identical to TRBD1. Germline V gives CDR1 MNHNS, CDR2 SASEGT. The length of the CDR3 is 13 residues. Unmatched junction bases numbered 7, after V lost 8 bases and J lost 4 bases. DNA for the CDR3: TGTGCCAGCTTGGTTCCAGGGGGCACTGAAGCTTTCTTT. Translation: CASLVPGGTEAFF.